Shown below are 30 T cell receptor beta chains from a single sample sequenced in a study of cytomegalovirus exposure and HLA in healthy donors. 60 Vbeta and 13 Jbeta primers were used in PCR. Only in-frame clones appear in the TCRdb table, and some are missing; sequencing was by immunoSEQ multiplex PCR. The sample carries 150,000 to 200,000 clones, approximately 71% recorded once. The sample was PBMCs. The receptors were sampled from a girl aged 10 to 17 in good health and CMV-seronegative.

The chain links TRBV4-1 to TRBJ2-7; tentative D call: TRBD2 (5 bases). Per germline, CDR1 MGHRA and CDR2 YSYEKL. Trimming removed 1 base at V and 1 base at J, with 14 bases between. The CDR3 is made up of 16 amino acids. CDR3 nucleotides: TGCGCCAGCAGCCAAGCGCGGACTGCCCGTTCCTACGAGCAGTACTTC. It is translated as CASSQARTARSYEQYF.

The chain carries TRBV6-6 and TRBJ2-5; no firm D call. CDR1 is MNHNY and CDR2 is SVGAGI in the germline V gene (reference sequence). The V end was cut by 3 bases, the J end by 5 bases, with 7 bases between. The CDR3 has 12 amino acids. The chain's CDR3 is CASSYYQETQYF. DNA of the CDR3: TGTGCCAGCAGTTATTATCAGGAGACCCAGTACTTC.

J is TRBJ2-7 and V is TRBV10-2; D is possibly TRBD2 (5 bases). The CDR3 spans 12 residues. Germline-derived CDR1 and CDR2 are WSHSY and SAAADI. V was pared by 3 bases and J by 5 bases, with 8 bases between. CDR3: CASSETSDEQYF. The CDR3 DNA sequence: TGCGCCAGCAGTGAAACTAGTGACGAGCAGTACTTC.

The genes are TRBV2 and TRBJ1-3; TRBD1 is a possible D gene (5 bases). Trimming cost V 4 bases and J 4 bases, with 11 bases left between them. The germline V gene encodes CDR1 SNHLY and CDR2 FYNNEI. This CDR3 comprises 14 residues. CDR3 amino acids: CASSAGTIGNTIYF. The CDR3 DNA is TGTGCCAGCAGTGCAGGGACTATCGGAAACACCATATATTTT. Full variable domain (rest looked up from reference TRBV2 and TRBJ1-3): EPEVTQTPSHQVTQMGQEVILRCVPISNHLYFYWYRQILGQKVEFLVSFYNNEISEKSEIFDDQFSVERPDGSNFTLKIRSTKLEDSAMYFCASSAGTIGNTIYFGEGSWLTVV.

The V and J genes are TRBV12-5 and TRBJ1-1, with unresolved D. Looked up from germline, CDR1 is LGHNT and CDR2 is FRNRAP. Trimming cost V 5 bases and J 4 bases, with 8 bases left between them. The CDR3 is 12 residues long. The CDR3 here is CASGLYSTEAFF. CDR3 nucleotides: TGTGCTAGTGGTCTATACTCCACTGAAGCTTTCTTT.

The rearrangement links TRBV10-2 to TRBJ2-5, with no clear D. The CDR3 is made up of 15 amino acids. Germline V gene data show CDR1 as WSHSY and CDR2 as SAAADI. V lost 0 bases and J 2 bases, leaving 10 bases between the germline ends. CDR3 region: CASSESGSLQETQYF. The CDR3 region has the DNA TGCGCCAGCAGTGAGTCCGGTAGTCTACAAGAGACCCAGTACTTC.

The chain joins TRBV7-2 to TRBJ1-1; D perhaps matches TRBD1 (5 bases). The CDR3 runs to 14 residues. CDR1 and CDR2 (germline): SGHTA, FQGNSA. V gave up 2 bases and J gave up 6 bases, with 13 bases separating them. CDR3 DNA: TGTGCCAGCAGCTTAACCGGGGGAGGCCCTGAAGCTTTCTTT. This gives the protein CASSLTGGGPEAFF. The variable domain in full, with the rest retrieved from reference TRBV7-2 and TRBJ1-1, is GAGVSQSPSNKVTEKGKDVELRCDPISGHTALYWYRQSLGQGLEFLIYFQGNSAPDKSGLPSDRFSAERTGGSVSTLTIQRTQQEDSAVYLCASSLTGGGPEAFFGQGTRLTVV.

This chain uses TRBV29-1 with TRBJ1-1, with 7 bases aligning to TRBD1. This CDR3 has 12 amino acids. Germline CDR1 is SQVTM and CDR2 is ANQGSEA. The V gene end was trimmed by 7 bases and the J gene end by 1 base; junction bases not matched to a gene: 3. CDR3 protein: CSARQGNTEAFF. The CDR3 DNA is TGCAGCGCTAGACAGGGGAACACTGAAGCTTTCTTT.

This chain links TRBV5-6 with TRBJ1-3, with D unresolved. CDR3 length: 14 amino acids. Looked up from germline, CDR1 is SGHDT and CDR2 is YYEEEE. V shed 2 bases and J shed 0 bases, with 6 bases lying between them. In DNA, the CDR3 is TGTGCCAGCAGCTTTGTCTACTCTGGAAACACCATATATTTT. Its translation: CASSFVYSGNTIYF.

The chain employs TRBV7-3 and TRBJ2-5; 8 nucleotides line up with TRBD1. Trimming took 4 bases from V and 5 from J; bases not matched to a gene: 6. The V gene's germline CDR1 is SGHTA and CDR2 FQGTGA. This CDR3 contains 14 residues. The CDR3 region has the DNA TGTGCCAGCAGCTCCGGACAGGGTCGGGAGACCCAGTACTTC. It is translated as CASSSGQGRETQYF.

In this sample, this clone turned up a few times. The genes are TRBV2 and TRBJ2-5, with unresolved D. The V gene lost 6 bases and the J gene lost 5 bases, with 4 bases spanning the gap. Germline CDR1 SNHLY, CDR2 FYNNEI. The CDR3 contains 10 residues. DNA for the CDR3: TGTGCCAGCAGGCAGGAGACCCAGTACTTC. Amino acid sequence: CASRQETQYF.

The CDR3 sequence: CASDRMNTEAFF. The CDR3 nucleotides are TGTGCCAGCGACAGAATGAACACTGAAGCTTTCTTT. The chain combines TRBV2 with TRBJ1-1; D possibly corresponds to TRBD1 (5 bases). Germline V CDR1 and CDR2: SNHLY, FYNNEI. The CDR3 runs 12 residues. V shed 8 bases and J shed 0 bases, with 7 bases lying between them. Full variable domain (missing parts from reference TRBV2 and TRBJ1-1): EPEVTQTPSHQVTQMGQEVILRCVPISNHLYFYWYRQILGQKVEFLVSFYNNEISEKSEIFDDQFSVERPDGSNFTLKIRSTKLEDSAMYFCASDRMNTEAFFGQGTRLTVV.

Remarks on this clone: The sample carries other DNA sequences with the same CDR3. The chain is built from TRBV6-5 and TRBJ2-7; TRBD1 matches at 9 bases. The CDR3 extends over 14 amino acids. CDR1 and CDR2 (germline): MNHEY, SVGAGI. The ends lost 6 bases at V and 7 bases at J; junction bases unmatched: 10. The CDR3 is CASRPGTGIQEQYF. The CDR3 DNA follows: TGTGCCAGCAGACCCGGGACAGGGATACAGGAGCAGTACTTC.

This clone appeared once. The chain employs TRBV9 and TRBJ2-7; D is ambiguous. CDR1 SGDLS and CDR2 YYNGEE come from the germline V gene. The CDR3 covers 16 residues. V was trimmed by 4 bases and J by 4 bases, leaving 21 bases between them. The CDR3 protein is CASSPNRVGSRYEQYF. The CDR3 coding sequence is TGTGCCAGCAGCCCTAACCGGGTGGGTTCTCGATACGAGCAGTACTTC.

The chain joins TRBV11-2 to TRBJ1-1; D gene ambiguous. The CDR3 loop spans 11 amino acids. The V end was cut by 5 bases, the J end by 2 bases, with 3 bases between. The germline V gene encodes CDR1 SGHAT and CDR2 FQNNGV. CDR3 amino acids: CASSLNTEAFF. The CDR3 nucleotides read TGTGCCAGCAGCCTCAACACTGAAGCTTTCTTT.

This chain joins TRBV5-8 and TRBJ2-7, with 9 bases fitting TRBD2. J was trimmed by 5 bases and V by 6 bases; bases with no gene match: 6. CDR1 and CDR2 from the germline V gene are SGHTS and YDEGEE. The CDR3 runs to 13 residues. The CDR3: CASIGASGDEQYF. The CDR3 DNA follows: TGTGCCAGCATTGGGGCTAGCGGGGACGAGCAGTACTTC.

V is TRBV5-4 and J is TRBJ2-2, with D perhaps TRBD1 (6 bases). The CDR3 runs 16 residues. Germline V gene data show CDR1 as SGHNT and CDR2 as YYREEE (reference sequence). With 3 bases removed from V and 1 base from J, the gap between germline ends came to 13 bases. The CDR3, as DNA: TGTGCCAGCAGCTCTGGGACAAGACAGAACACCGGGGAGCTGTTTTTT. Residues: CASSSGTRQNTGELFF.

The rearrangement joins TRBV5-1 to TRBJ2-7, with 9 bases fitting TRBD1. The CDR3 length is 14 residues. V gave up 0 bases and J gave up 7 bases; unmatched junction bases: 5. Germline CDR1 and CDR2: SGHRS and YFSETQ. The CDR3 bases are TGCGCCAGCAGCTTGGCCGGGACAGGGAGAGAGCAGTACTTC. Protein product: CASSLAGTGREQYF. Full variable domain (remainder filled in from reference TRBV5-1 and TRBJ2-7): KAGVTQTPRYLIKTRGQQVTLSCSPISGHRSVSWYQQTPGQGLQFLFEYFSETQRNKGNFPGRFSGRQFSNSRSEMNVSTLELGDSALYLCASSLAGTGREQYFGPGTRLTVT.

The chain has TRBV6-1 and TRBJ1-5; D is ambiguous. In germline, CDR1 is MNHNS, CDR2 SASEGT. CDR3 length: 13 amino acids. V lost 7 bases to trimming and J lost 3 bases, with 10 bases between them. CDR3 sequence reads: CASTGQSNQPQHF. CDR3 sequence (DNA): TGTGCCAGCACTGGGCAGTCCAATCAGCCCCAGCATTTT.

This chain connects TRBV27 to TRBJ2-7; TRBD1 is a possible D gene (5 bases). Trimming pared 5 bases from V and 5 bases from J, leaving 16 bases between. CDR1 is MNHEY and CDR2 is SMNVEV in the germline V gene (reference sequence). This CDR3 spans 14 amino acids. The CDR3 bases are TGTGCCAGCAGTCCCCGGAGAAGGGGCCACGAGCAGTACTTC. As protein: CASSPRRRGHEQYF.

This rearrangement joins TRBV5-6 to TRBJ1-1; no reliable D call. Deletions cut 0 bases from V and 7 bases from J, with 10 bases between. There are 13 residues in the CDR3. Germline-derived CDR1 and CDR2 are SGHDT and YYEEEE. CDR3 residues: CASSLEPPGEAFF. The CDR3 region has the DNA TGTGCCAGCAGCTTGGAACCACCGGGTGAAGCTTTCTTT.

The chain is built from TRBV25-1 and TRBJ2-2, with D possibly being TRBD2 (5 bases). The V gene's germline CDR1 is MGHDK and CDR2 SYGVNS. The V gene lost 8 bases and the J gene lost 2 bases, with 12 bases spanning the gap. The CDR3 extends over 14 amino acids. CDR3 in amino acids: CASLDGRNTGELFF. DNA of the CDR3: TGTGCCAGCCTCGATGGGAGAAACACCGGGGAGCTGTTTTTT.

Concerning this clone: Other nucleotide sequences in the sample specify the same CDR3. V usage is TRBV30 and J usage is TRBJ2-7; TRBD2 might be the D (5 bases). CDR1 and CDR2 (germline): GTSNPN, SVGIG (reference sequence). Between the trimmed V and J ends, which lost 0 bases and 4 bases, there was a span of 7 bases. The CDR3 totals 12 residues. The CDR3 sequence is CAWSVGGYEQYF. The CDR3 region has the DNA TGTGCCTGGAGTGTAGGCGGGTACGAGCAGTACTTC.

The V and J genes are TRBV2 and TRBJ2-7; D unclear. V was pared by 6 bases and J by 2 bases, with 11 bases between. Germline values: CDR1 SNHLY, CDR2 FYNNEI. The CDR3 covers 13 residues. The CDR3 sequence: CASSRFRTYEQYF. CDR3 in DNA: TGTGCCAGCAGCCGCTTCAGAACCTACGAGCAGTACTTC.

This chain uses TRBV15 with TRBJ1-2; the D is unclear. V lost 0 bases, J lost 4 bases, and 12 bases lay in between. The CDR3 totals 15 residues. Germline V gene data show CDR1 as LNHNV and CDR2 as YYDKDF (reference sequence). The CDR3 protein is CATSRDLLEGYGYTF. The CDR3 DNA is TGTGCCACCAGCAGAGATCTGCTTGAGGGCTATGGCTACACCTTC.

DNA of the CDR3: TGTGCCTGGACCTCCCCGGGGGGCAGATGCTATAGCAATCAGCCCCAGCATTTT. Encoded protein: CAWTSPGGRCYSNQPQHF. The chain combines TRBV30 with TRBJ1-5; D perhaps matches TRBD1 (6 bases). This CDR3 has 18 residues. Trimming left V 4 bases short and J 0 bases short, with 22 bases between. Germline loops: CDR1 GTSNPN, CDR2 SVGIG (reference sequence).

The V gene is TRBV5-4, the J gene TRBJ2-6; weak D call: TRBD1 (6 bases). V lost 4 bases and J 4 bases, leaving 12 bases between the germline ends. The V gene's germline CDR1 is SGHNT and CDR2 YYREEE (reference sequence). CDR3 length equals 15 residues. The CDR3 spells CASSPQGLGANVLTF. The CDR3 DNA is TGTGCCAGCAGCCCACAGGGTCTGGGGGCCAACGTCCTGACTTTC.

This chain connects TRBV6-6 to TRBJ2-3; tentative D call: TRBD1 (5 bases). V dropped 2 bases and J dropped 2 bases, with 8 bases sitting between them. This CDR3 comprises 14 residues. Germline V lookup: CDR1 MNHNY, CDR2 SVGAGI (reference sequence). CDR3 region: CASSYETDTDTQYF. The CDR3 bases are TGTGCCAGCAGTTACGAGACAGACACAGATACGCAGTATTTT.

The CDR3 reads CASSYSTHSYYGYTF. The CDR3 nucleotides are TGTGCCAGCAGTTACTCGACCCACAGCTACTATGGCTACACCTTC. The V and J genes are TRBV6-5 and TRBJ1-2; D is ambiguous. CDR1 and CDR2 from the germline V gene are MNHEY and SVGAGI. This CDR3 has 15 amino acids. Between the trimmed V and J ends, which lost 0 bases and 3 bases, there was a span of 11 bases.

The CDR3, as DNA: TGCGCCAGCAGCGCTGAGGACAGACCCTTCAGAGGCTACACCTTC. It encodes CASSAEDRPFRGYTF. This chain joins TRBV5-1 and TRBJ1-2, with D possibly TRBD1 on 6 matching bases. CDR1 and CDR2 from the germline V gene are SGHRS and YFSETQ. V lost 4 bases and J lost 8, with 21 bases in between. This CDR3 has 15 amino acids.